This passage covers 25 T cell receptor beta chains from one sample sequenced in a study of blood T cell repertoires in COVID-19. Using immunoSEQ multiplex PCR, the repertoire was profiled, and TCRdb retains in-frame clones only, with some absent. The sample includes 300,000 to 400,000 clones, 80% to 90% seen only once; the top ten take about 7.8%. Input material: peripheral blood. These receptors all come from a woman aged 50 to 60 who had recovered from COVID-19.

Here the CDR3 reads CASSETSGSVADTQYF. The CDR3 DNA reads as TGTGCCAGCAGTGAAACTAGCGGGAGTGTCGCAGATACGCAGTATTTT. The gene calls are TRBV6-1 and TRBJ2-3; 11 bases map to TRBD2. Germline V CDR1 and CDR2: MNHNS, SASEGT. After removal of 2 bases from V and 4 bases from J, the junction contained 5 bases not matched to a gene. CDR3 length equals 16 residues.

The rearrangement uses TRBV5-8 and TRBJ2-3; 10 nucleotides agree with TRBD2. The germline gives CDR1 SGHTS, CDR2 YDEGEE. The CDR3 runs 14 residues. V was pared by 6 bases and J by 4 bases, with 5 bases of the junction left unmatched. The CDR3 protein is CASMLAGGPDTQYF. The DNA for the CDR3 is TGTGCCAGCATGTTAGCGGGGGGTCCAGATACGCAGTATTTT.

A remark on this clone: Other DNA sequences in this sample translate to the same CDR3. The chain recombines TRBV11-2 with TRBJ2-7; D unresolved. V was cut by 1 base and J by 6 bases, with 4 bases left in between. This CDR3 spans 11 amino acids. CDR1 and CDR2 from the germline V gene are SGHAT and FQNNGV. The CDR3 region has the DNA TGTGCCAGCAGCTTAGTCAGCGAGCAGTACTTC. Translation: CASSLVSEQYF.

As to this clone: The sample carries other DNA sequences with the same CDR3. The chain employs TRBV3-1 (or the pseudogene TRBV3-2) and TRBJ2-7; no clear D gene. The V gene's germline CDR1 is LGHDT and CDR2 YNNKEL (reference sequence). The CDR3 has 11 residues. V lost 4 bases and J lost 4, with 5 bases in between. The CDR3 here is CASSLRYEQYF. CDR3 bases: TGTGCCAGCAGCCTCCGGTACGAGCAGTACTTC.

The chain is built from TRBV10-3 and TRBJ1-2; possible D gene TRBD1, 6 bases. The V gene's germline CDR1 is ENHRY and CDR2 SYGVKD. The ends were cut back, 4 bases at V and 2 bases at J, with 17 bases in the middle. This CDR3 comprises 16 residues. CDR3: CAISVDGGPMNYGYTF. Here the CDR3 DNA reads TGTGCCATCAGTGTGGACGGGGGGCCTATGAACTATGGCTACACCTTC.

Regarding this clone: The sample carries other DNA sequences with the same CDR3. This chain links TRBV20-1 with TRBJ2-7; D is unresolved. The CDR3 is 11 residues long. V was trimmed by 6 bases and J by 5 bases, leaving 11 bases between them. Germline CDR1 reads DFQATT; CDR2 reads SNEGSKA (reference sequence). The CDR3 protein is CSAGSGHEQYF. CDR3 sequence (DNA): TGCAGTGCCGGATCAGGCCACGAGCAGTACTTC.

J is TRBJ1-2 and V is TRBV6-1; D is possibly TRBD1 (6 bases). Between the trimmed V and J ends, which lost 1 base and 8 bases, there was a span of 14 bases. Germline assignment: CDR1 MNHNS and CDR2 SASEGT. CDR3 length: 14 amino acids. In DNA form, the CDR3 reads TGTGCCAGCAGTGAAGACAGGGCGGGTAGAGGCTACACCTTC. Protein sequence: CASSEDRAGRGYTF.

The chain's CDR3 is CATSDSGQGGFGGYTF. DNA for the CDR3: TGTGCCACCAGTGATTCTGGACAGGGAGGATTTGGTGGCTACACCTTC. The chain couples TRBV24-1 to TRBJ1-2, with TRBD1 matching over 8 bases. Germline V CDR1 and CDR2: KGHDR, SFDVKD. Trimming cost V 2 bases and J 7 bases; bases outside gene matches: 11. The CDR3 has 16 amino acids.

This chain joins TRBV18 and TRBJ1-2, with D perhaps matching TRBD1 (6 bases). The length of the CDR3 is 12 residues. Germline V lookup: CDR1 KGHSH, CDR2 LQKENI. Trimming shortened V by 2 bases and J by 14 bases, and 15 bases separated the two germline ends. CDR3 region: CASSPRGGSSTF. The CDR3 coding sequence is TGTGCCAGCTCACCAAGGGGGGGCAGCTCAACCTTC.

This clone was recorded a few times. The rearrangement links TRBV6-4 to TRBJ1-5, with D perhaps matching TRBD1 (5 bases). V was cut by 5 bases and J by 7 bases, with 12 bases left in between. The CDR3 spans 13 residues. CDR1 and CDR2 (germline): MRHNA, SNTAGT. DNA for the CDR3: TGTGCCAGCAGTCCAGGGTCAGGGCAGCCCCAGCATTTT. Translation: CASSPGSGQPQHF.

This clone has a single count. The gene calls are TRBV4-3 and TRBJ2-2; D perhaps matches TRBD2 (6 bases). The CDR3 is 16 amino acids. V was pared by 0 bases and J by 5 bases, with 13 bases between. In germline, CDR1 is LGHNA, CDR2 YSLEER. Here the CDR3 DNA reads TGCGCCAGCAGCCAAGACCCCCGGGGGTTAACCGGGGAGCTGTTTTTT. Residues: CASSQDPRGLTGELFF.

In DNA form, the CDR3 reads TGTGCTAGTGGCCAAATAGATGAGCAGTTCTTC. This translates into CASGQIDEQFF. The chain has TRBV12-5 and TRBJ2-1; the D is unclear. V lost 6 bases to trimming and J lost 8 bases, with 8 bases between them. CDR1 LGHNT and CDR2 FRNRAP come from the germline V gene. CDR3 length equals 11 residues.

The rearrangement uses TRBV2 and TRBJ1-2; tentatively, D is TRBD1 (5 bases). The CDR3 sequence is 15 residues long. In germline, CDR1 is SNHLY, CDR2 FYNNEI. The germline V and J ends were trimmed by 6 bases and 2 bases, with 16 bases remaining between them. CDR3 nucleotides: TGTGCCAGCAGGAAGAGCAGGGAACGGAACTATGGCTACACCTTC. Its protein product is CASRKSRERNYGYTF. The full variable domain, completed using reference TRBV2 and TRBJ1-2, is EPEVTQTPSHQVTQMGQEVILRCVPISNHLYFYWYRQILGQKVEFLVSFYNNEISEKSEIFDDQFSVERPDGSNFTLKIRSTKLEDSAMYFCASRKSRERNYGYTFGSGTRLTVV.

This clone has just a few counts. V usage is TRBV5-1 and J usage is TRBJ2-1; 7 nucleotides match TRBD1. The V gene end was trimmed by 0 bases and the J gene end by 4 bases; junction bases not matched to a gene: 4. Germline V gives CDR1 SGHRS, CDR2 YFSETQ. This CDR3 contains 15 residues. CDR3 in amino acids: CASSLEGTAYNEQFF. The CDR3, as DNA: TGCGCCAGCAGCTTGGAAGGGACAGCTTACAATGAGCAGTTCTTC. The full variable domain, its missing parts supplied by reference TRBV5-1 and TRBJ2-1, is KAGVTQTPRYLIKTRGQQVTLSCSPISGHRSVSWYQQTPGQGLQFLFEYFSETQRNKGNFPGRFSGRQFSNSRSEMNVSTLELGDSALYLCASSLEGTAYNEQFFGPGTRLTVL.

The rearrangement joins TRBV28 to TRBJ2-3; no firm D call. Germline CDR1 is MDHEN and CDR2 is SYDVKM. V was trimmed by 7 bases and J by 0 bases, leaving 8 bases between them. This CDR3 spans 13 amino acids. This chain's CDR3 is CASTIGSTDTQYF. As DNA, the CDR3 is TGTGCCAGCACCATCGGGAGCACAGATACGCAGTATTTT.

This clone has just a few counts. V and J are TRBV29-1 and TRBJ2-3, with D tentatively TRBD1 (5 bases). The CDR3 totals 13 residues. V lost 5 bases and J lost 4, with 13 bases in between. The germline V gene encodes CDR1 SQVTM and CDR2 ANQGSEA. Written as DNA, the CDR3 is TGCAGCGTTCAGGGTTCTAGGGCAGATACGCAGTATTTT. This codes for CSVQGSRADTQYF.

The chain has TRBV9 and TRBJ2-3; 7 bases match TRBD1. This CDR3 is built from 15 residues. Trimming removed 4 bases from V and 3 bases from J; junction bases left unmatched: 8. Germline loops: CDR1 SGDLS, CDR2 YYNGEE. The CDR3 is CASSPRQGSTDTQYF. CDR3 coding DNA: TGTGCCAGCAGCCCCCGACAGGGAAGTACAGATACGCAGTATTTT.

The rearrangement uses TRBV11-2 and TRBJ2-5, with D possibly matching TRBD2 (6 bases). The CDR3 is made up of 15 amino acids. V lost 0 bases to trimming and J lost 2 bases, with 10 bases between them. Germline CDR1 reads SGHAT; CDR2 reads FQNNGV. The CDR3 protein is CASSLDRGFQETQYF. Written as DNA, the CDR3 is TGTGCCAGCAGCTTAGATCGGGGGTTTCAAGAGACCCAGTACTTC.

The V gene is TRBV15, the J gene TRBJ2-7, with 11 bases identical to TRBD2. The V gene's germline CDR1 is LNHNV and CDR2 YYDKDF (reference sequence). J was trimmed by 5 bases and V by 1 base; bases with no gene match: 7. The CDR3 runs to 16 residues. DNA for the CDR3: TGTGCCACCAGCAGAGTCCTACTAGCGGGAGAGAACGAGCAGTACTTC. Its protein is CATSRVLLAGENEQYF.

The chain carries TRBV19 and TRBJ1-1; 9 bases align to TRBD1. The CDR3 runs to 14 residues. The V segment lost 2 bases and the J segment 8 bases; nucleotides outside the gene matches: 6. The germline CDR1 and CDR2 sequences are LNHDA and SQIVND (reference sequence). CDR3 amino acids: CASSIRTGAAEAFF. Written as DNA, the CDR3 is TGTGCCAGTAGTATAAGGACAGGGGCGGCAGAAGCTTTCTTT.

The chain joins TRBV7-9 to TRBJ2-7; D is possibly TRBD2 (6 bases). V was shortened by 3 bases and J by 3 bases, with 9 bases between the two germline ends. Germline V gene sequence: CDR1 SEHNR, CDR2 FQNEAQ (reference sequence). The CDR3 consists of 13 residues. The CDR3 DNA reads TGTGCCAGCAGCTTCGGGGGACTCTACGAGCAGTACTTC. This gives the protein CASSFGGLYEQYF.

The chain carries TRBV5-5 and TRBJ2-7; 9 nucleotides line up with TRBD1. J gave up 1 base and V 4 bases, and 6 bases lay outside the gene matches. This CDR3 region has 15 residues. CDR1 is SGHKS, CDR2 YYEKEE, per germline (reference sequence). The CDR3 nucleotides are TGTGCCAGCAGCAACACCGGGACAGGGTCCTACGAGCAGTACTTC. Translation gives CASSNTGTGSYEQYF.

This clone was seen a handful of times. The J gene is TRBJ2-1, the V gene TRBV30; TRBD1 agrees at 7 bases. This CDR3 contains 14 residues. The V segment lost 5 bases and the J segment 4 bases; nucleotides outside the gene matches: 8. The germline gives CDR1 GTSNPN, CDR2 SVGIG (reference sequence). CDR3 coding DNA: TGTGCCTGGGAAACAGGGGCGCCGTACAATGAGCAGTTCTTC. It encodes CAWETGAPYNEQFF. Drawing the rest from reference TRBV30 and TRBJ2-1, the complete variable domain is SQTIHQWPATLVQPVGSPLSLECTVEGTSNPNLYWYRQAAGRGLQLLFYSVGIGQISSEVPQNLSASRPQDRQFILSSKKLLLSDSGFYLCAWETGAPYNEQFFGPGTRLTVL.

CDR3 nucleotides: TGTGCCAGTAGTGCCGTCCCGGGACAGGGGGCGTCGGAAAAACTGTTTTTT. Its translation: CASSAVPGQGASEKLFF. This chain links TRBV19 with TRBJ1-4; 12 positions agree with TRBD1. Germline assignment: CDR1 LNHDA and CDR2 SQIVND (reference sequence). The CDR3 consists of 17 residues. J lost 8 bases, V lost 5 bases, and 12 bases had no gene match.

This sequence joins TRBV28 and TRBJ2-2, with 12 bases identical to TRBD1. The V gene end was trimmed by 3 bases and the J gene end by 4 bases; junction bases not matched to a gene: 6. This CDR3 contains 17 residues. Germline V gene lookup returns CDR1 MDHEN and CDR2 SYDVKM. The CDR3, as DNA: TGTGCCAGCAGTTTCCCGGGACAGGGGGCCCCCACCGGGGAGCTGTTTTTT. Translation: CASSFPGQGAPTGELFF.